This entry concerns a single TCR beta chain. This sample stems from a study of shared clonotypes between healthy human individuals. V was pared by 7 bases and J by 4 bases, with 12 bases between. The CDR3 consists of 12 residues. Germline V gene data show CDR1 as SGHRS and CDR2 as YFSETQ. On ten immunoSEQ deep assay plates, unsorted PBMC DNA was sequenced. The protocol was immunoSEQ multiplex PCR, while the TCRdb copy is restricted to in-frame clones and leaves out a portion. In the table there are approximately 500,000 clones, 70% to 85% of which are singletons. Sequenced input: PBMCs. V gene TRBV5-1 combines with J gene TRBJ2-7, with D possibly TRBD1 on 5 matching bases. The source is a woman in her forties in good health. Some clones in this sample may be carry-over from other donors' samples. CDR3 nucleotides: TGCGCCAGCGGATCTGGGGCGTACGAGCAGTACTTC. Translating gives CASGSGAYEQYF.